Only a few counts were recorded for the clone carrying this TCR beta chain. What it binds is not known. The V end lost 5 bases, the J end lost 2 bases, and 14 bases lay between the germline ends. This CDR3 is built from 15 residues. Germline values: CDR1 SGHRS, CDR2 YFSETQ. These data originate in a study of T cell responses to AZD1222 COVID-19 vaccine. Overall study findings and caveats: Spike as a whole was targeted by vaccine-associated CD4 TCRs, dominant at 160-218 and 743-854. Breadth and depth of Spike-specific TCRs rose after two AZD1222 doses. Nearly half of spike-specific TCRs reportedly target variant regions that are unmutated in the B.1.351 and B.1.1.7 variants.

Repertoires were generated with immunoSEQ multiplex PCR, while TCRdb's copy carries only in-frame clones and drops some. Of about 140,000 clones listed, over 80% are singletons. Researchers grouped second doses given at about 4 or about 12 weeks into one pool. The clonotype originates from an adult who received the AZD1222 COVID-19 vaccine. Specimen: peripheral blood, collected 28 days after the second AZD1222 dose. The chain has TRBV5-1 and TRBJ2-1; D possibly matches TRBD1 or TRBD2 (6 bases each). CDR3 loop: CASRWGAQTYNEQFF. CDR3 nucleotides: TGCGCCAGCAGGTGGGGGGCCCAAACCTACAATGAGCAGTTCTTC. Together with reference TRBV5-1 and TRBJ2-1, the CDR3 gives the full variable domain: KAGVTQTPRYLIKTRGQQVTLSCSPISGHRSVSWYQQTPGQGLQFLFEYFSETQRNKGNFPGRFSGRQFSNSRSEMNVSTLELGDSALYLCASRWGAQTYNEQFFGPGTRLTVL.